This T cell receptor (beta chain) emerged from a study of Ad26.COV2.S vaccination and SARS-CoV-2 variants. Study results and limitations: Using TCR breadth and depth analyses may have led to underestimated total T cell responses. Vaccinees reportedly had broad spike-specific CD8+ and CD4+ T cell responses.

A note on this clone: As yet, its antigen is unknown.

Method: immunoSEQ multiplex PCR; TCRdb's copy keeps in-frame clones and lacks some. This table has about 180,000 clones, 70% to 90% appearing once. This CDR3 is 16 amino acids long. J lost 7 bases, V lost 0 bases, and 9 bases had no gene match. Germline V CDR1 and CDR2: SEHNR, FQNEAQ (reference sequence). The chain recombines TRBV7-9 with TRBJ2-1; 7 bases are a match to TRBD2. The TCR comes from a human donor who had recovered from COVID-19. This specimen was peripheral blood, taken after recovery from COVID-19. The CDR3 bases are TGTGCCAGCAGCTTAGCGGGGGAGGGTATTGAAAATGAGCAGTTCTTC. Protein: CASSLAGEGIENEQFF.